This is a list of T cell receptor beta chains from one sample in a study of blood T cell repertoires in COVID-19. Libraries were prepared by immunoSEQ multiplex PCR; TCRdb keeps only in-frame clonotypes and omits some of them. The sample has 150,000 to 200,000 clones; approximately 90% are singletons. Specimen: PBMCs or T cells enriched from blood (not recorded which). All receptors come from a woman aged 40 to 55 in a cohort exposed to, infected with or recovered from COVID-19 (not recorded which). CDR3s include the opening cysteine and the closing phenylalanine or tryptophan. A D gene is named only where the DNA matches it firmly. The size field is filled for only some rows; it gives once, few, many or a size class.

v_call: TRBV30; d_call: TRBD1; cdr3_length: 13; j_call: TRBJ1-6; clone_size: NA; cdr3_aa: CAFFRQGGSPLHF; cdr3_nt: TGTGCCTTCTTCCGACAGGGAGGCTCACCCCTCCACTTT
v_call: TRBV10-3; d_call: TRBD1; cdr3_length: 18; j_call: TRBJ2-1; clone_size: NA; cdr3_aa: CAIQKRTTGGFSYNEQFF; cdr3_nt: TGTGCCATCCAGAAACGGACCACAGGGGGCTTTTCCTACAATGAGCAGTTCTTC
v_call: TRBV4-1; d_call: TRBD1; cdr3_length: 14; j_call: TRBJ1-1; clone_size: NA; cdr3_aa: CASSQTDRGTEAFF; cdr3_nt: TGCGCCAGCAGCCAAACGGACAGGGGGACTGAAGCTTTCTTT
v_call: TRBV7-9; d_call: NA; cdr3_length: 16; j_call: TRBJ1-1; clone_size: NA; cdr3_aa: CASSLGRQGMNTEAFF; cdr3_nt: TGTGCCAGCAGCTTAGGGCGTCAGGGCATGAACACTGAAGCTTTCTTT
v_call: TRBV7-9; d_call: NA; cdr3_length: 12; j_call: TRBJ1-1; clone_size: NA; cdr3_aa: CASSVEGPEAFF; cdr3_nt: TGTGCCAGCAGCGTGGAGGGTCCTGAAGCTTTCTTT
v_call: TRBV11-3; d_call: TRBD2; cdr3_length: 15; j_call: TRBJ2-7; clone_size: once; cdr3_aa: CASSLGGTSVYEQYF; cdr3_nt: TGTGCCAGCAGCTTAGGCGGGACTAGCGTCTACGAGCAGTACTTC
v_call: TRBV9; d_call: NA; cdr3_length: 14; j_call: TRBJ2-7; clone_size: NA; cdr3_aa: CASSKDGKTYEQYF; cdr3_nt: TGTGCCAGCAGCAAGGACGGGAAAACCTACGAGCAGTACTTC
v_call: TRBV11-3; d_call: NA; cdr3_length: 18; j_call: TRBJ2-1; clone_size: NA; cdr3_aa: CASSSQGGFRISYNEQFF; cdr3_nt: TGTGCCAGCAGCTCCCAGGGGGGATTCAGGATTTCTTACAATGAGCAGTTCTTC
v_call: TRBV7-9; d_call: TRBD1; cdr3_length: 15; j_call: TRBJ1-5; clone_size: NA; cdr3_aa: CASSLGDSGGQPQHF; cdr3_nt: TGTGCCAGCAGCTTAGGGGACAGCGGGGGTCAGCCCCAGCATTTT
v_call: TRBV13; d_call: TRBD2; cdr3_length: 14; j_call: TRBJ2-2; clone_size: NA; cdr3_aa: CASRRRREIGELFF; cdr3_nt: TGTGCCAGCAGGCGAAGGCGGGAGATCGGGGAGCTGTTTTTT
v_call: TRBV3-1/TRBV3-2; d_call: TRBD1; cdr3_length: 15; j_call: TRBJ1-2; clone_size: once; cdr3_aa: CASSHWDRANYGYTF; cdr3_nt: TGTGCCAGCAGCCACTGGGACAGGGCTAACTATGGCTACACCTTC
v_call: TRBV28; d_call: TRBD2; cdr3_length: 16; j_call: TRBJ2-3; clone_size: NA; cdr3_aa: CASSPLGGWSTDTQYF; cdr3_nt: TGTGCCAGCTCTCCACTGGGGGGGTGGAGCACAGATACGCAGTATTTT
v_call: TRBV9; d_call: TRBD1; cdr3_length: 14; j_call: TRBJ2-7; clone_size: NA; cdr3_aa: CASSPDRGAYEQYF; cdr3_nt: TGTGCCAGCAGCCCCGACAGGGGGGCCTACGAGCAGTACTTC
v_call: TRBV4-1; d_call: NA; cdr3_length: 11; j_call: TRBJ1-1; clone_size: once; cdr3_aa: CATSDSTEAFF; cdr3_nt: TGCGCCACCAGTGACAGTACTGAAGCTTTCTTT
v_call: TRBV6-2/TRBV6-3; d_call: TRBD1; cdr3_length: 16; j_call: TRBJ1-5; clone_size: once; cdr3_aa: CASSYPTGEVSQPQHF; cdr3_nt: TGTGCCAGCAGTTACCCGACAGGGGAGGTCAGTCAGCCCCAGCATTTT
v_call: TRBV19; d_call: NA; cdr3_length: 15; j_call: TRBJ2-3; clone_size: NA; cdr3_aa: CASSQVGGDLDTQYF; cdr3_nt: TGTGCCAGTAGTCAAGTCGGGGGAGACTTGGATACGCAGTATTTT
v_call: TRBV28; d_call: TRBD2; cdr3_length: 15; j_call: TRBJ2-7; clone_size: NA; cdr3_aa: CASSVTGGGSYEQYF; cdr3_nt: TGTGCCAGCAGTGTCACGGGCGGGGGTTCCTACGAGCAGTACTTC
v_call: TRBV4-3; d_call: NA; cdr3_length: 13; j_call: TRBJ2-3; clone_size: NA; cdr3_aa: CASSHLRADTQYF; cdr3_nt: TGCGCCAGCAGCCACCTCCGGGCAGATACGCAGTATTTT
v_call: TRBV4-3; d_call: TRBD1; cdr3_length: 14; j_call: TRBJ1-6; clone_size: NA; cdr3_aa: CASSQLTGNSPLHF; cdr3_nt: TGCGCCAGCAGCCAGTTGACAGGGAATTCACCCCTCCACTTT
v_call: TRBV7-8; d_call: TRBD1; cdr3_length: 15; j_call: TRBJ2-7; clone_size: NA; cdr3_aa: CASTQGGAGLYEQYF; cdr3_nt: TGTGCCAGCACCCAAGGGGGCGCCGGCCTCTACGAGCAGTACTTC
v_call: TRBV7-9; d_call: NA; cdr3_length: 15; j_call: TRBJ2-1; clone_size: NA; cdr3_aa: CASSSALKGLTEQFF; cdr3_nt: TGTGCCAGCAGCTCCGCCCTGAAGGGGTTGACTGAGCAGTTCTTC
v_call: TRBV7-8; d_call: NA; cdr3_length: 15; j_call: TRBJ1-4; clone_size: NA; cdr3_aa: CASSLRGGEGEKLFF; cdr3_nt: TGTGCCAGCAGCTTGCGTGGAGGGGAAGGAGAAAAACTGTTTTTT
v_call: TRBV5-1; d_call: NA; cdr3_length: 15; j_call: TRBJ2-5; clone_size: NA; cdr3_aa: CASSLGVGEWETQYF; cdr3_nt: TGCGCCAGCAGCTTGGGGGTTGGAGAGTGGGAGACCCAGTACTTC
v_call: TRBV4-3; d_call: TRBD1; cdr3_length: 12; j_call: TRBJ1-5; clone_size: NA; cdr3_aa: CASSLGTGPQHF; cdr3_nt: TGCGCCAGCAGCCTTGGGACAGGGCCCCAGCATTTT
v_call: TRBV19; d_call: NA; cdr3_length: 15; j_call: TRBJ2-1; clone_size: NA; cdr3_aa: CASSPFFSSYNEQFF; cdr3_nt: TGTGCCAGTAGTCCCTTTTTTAGCTCCTACAATGAGCAGTTCTTC
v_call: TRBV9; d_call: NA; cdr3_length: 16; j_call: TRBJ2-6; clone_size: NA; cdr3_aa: CASSVVRGSGANVLTF; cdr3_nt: TGTGCCAGCAGCGTAGTGAGAGGATCCGGGGCCAACGTCCTGACTTTC